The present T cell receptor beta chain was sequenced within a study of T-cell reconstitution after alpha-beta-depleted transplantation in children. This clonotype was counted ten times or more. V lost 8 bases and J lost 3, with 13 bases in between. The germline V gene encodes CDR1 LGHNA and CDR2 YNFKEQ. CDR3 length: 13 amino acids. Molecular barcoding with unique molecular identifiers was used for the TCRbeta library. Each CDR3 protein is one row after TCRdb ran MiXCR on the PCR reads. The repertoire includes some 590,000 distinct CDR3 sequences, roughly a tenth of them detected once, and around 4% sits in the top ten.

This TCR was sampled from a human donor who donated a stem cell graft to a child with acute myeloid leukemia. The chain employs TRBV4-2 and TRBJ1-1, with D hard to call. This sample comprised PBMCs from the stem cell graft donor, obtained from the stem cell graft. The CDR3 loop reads CASGWALDTEAFF. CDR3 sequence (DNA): TGTGCCAGCGGTTGGGCCTTGGACACTGAAGCTTTCTTT.